This T cell receptor beta chain was captured in a study of blood T cell repertoires in COVID-19. Study-level background: PBMCs, B-cell-depleted T cells, or T cells were the source of the cDNA or gDNA that made up the material.

The V gene lost 4 bases and the J gene lost 2 bases, with 13 bases spanning the gap. The CDR3 runs to 15 residues. Looked up from germline, CDR1 is LGHDT and CDR2 is YNNKEL (reference sequence). Sequencing used immunoSEQ multiplex PCR; TCRdb keeps in-frame clones, though not all of them. The data show some 150,000 clones, 78% seen once. This TCR was sampled from a woman aged 80 or older with acute or convalescent COVID-19. Specimen: peripheral blood. The rearrangement joins TRBV3-1 (or the pseudogene TRBV3-2) to TRBJ2-3; D might be TRBD1 (6 bases). The CDR3 loop reads CASSRGQGNTDTQYF. Written as DNA, the CDR3 is TGTGCCAGCAGCCGGGGCCAGGGGAACACAGATACGCAGTATTTT.